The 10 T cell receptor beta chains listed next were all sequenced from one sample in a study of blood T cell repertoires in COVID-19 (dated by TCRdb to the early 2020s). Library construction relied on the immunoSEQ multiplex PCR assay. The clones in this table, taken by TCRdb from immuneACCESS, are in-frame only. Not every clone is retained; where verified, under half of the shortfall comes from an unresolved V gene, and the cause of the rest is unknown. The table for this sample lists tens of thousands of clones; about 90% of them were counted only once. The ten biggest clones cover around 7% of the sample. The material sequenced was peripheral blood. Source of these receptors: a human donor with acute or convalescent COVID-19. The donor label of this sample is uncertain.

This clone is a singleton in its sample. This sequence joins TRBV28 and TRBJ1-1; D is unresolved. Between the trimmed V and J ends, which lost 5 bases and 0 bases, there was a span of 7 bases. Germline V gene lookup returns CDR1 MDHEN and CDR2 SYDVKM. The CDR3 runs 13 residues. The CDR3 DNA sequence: TGTGCCAGCAGTCCTCACTTGAACACTGAAGCTTTCTTT. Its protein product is CASSPHLNTEAFF.

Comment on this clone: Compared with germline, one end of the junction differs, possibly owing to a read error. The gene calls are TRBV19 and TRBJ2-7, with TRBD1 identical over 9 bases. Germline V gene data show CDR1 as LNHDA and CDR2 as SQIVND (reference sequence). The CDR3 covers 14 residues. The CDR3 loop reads CASSKTGGSHEQYF. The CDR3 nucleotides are TGTGCCAGTAGTAAAACAGGGGGCTCCCACGAGCAGTACTTC.

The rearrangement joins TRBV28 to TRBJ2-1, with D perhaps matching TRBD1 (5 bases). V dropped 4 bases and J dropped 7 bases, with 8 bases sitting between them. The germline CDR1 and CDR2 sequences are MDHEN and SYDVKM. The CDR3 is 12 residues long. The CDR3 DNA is TGTGCCAGCAGTTGGGGCTCAAATGAGCAGTTCTTC. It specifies CASSWGSNEQFF.

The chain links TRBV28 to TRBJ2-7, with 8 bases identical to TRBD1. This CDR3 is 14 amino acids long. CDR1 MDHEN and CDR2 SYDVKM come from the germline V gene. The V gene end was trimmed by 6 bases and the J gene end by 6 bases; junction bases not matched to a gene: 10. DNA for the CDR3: TGTGCCAGCAGGTACGGACAGGGTTGGTCCGAGCAGTACTTC. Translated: CASRYGQGWSEQYF.

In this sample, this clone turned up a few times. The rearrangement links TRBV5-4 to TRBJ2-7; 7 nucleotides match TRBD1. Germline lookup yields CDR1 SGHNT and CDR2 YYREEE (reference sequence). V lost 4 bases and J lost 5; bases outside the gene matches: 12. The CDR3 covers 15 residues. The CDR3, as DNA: TGTGCCAGCAGCCCGGAGGCAGGGGGTTCGGACGAGCAGTACTTC. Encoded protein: CASSPEAGGSDEQYF. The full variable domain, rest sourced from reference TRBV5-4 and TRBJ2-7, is ETGVTQSPTHLIKTRGQQVTLRCSSQSGHNTVSWYQQALGQGPQFIFQYYREEENGRGNFPPRFSGLQFPNYSSELNVNALELDDSALYLCASSPEAGGSDEQYFGPGTRLTVT.

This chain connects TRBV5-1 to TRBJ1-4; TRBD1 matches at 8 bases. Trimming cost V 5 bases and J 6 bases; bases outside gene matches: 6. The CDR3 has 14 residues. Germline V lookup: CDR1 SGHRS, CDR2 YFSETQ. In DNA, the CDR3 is TGCGCCAGCAGGGCCGGGACAGGTGATGAAAAACTGTTTTTT. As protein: CASRAGTGDEKLFF. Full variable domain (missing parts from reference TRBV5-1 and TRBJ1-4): KAGVTQTPRYLIKTRGQQVTLSCSPISGHRSVSWYQQTPGQGLQFLFEYFSETQRNKGNFPGRFSGRQFSNSRSEMNVSTLELGDSALYLCASRAGTGDEKLFFGSGTQLSVL.

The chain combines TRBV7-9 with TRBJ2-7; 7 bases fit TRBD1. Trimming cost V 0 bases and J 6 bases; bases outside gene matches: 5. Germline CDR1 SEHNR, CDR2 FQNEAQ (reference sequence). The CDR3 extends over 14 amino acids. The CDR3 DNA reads TGTGCCAGCAGCTTAGCTTTCAGGGGGACCGAGCAGTACTTC. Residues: CASSLAFRGTEQYF.

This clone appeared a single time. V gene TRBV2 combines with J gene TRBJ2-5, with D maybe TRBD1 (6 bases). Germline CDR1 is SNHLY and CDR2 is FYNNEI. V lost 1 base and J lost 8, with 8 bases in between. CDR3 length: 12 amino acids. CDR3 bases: TGTGCCAGCAGTGAAGAAGGGGGAACCCAGTACTTC. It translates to CASSEEGGTQYF.

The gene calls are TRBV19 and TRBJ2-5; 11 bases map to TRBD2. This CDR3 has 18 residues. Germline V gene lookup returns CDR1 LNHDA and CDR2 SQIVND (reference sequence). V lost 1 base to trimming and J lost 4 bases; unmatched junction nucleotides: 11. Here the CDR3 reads CASSIGGSSGGLRETQYF. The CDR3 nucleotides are TGTGCCAGTAGTATAGGCGGGTCTAGCGGGGGGTTAAGAGAGACCCAGTACTTC.

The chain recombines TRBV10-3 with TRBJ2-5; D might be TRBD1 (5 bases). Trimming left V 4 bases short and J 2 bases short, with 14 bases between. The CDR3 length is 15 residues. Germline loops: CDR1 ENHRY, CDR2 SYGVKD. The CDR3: CAISGLQGHQETQYF. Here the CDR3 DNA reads TGTGCCATCAGTGGACTGCAAGGACATCAAGAGACCCAGTACTTC.